Each of the 31 T cell receptor beta chains below was sequenced from the same sample in a study of T cells after yellow fever vaccination (dated by TCRdb to about 2019). Libraries were constructed by 5' RACE. The sequencer was an Illumina NovaSeq 6000. The public reads were reprocessed in TCRdb via fastp at Q25 and MiXCR, keeping in-frame beta chains. Duplicate CDR3 protein sequences are folded into a single record with the most common DNA and genes. A total of 300,000 or so distinct CDR3 sequences appear in this sample, about 4% of them only once. The ten top clones hold less than 25% of the sample. Interpreted using the paper, the treatment or condition label stands for: live attenuated yellow fever vaccine strain. The source was PBMCs, collected 5 days after the yellow fever booster vaccination. These receptors all come from a young man who received the YFV17D yellow fever vaccine.

This clonotype showed up many times. The chain recombines TRBV25-1 with TRBJ1-1; D gene unclear. CDR1 and CDR2 (germline): MGHDK, SYGVNS. The CDR3 runs 15 residues. V dropped 3 bases and J dropped 1 base, with 12 bases sitting between them. This chain's CDR3 is CASSESKDANTEAFF. CDR3 coding DNA: TGTGCCAGCAGTGAGTCTAAGGACGCGAACACTGAAGCTTTCTTT.

This clonotype has a count of ten or more. This chain connects TRBV5-1 to TRBJ2-2; D remains unclear. Germline CDR1 and CDR2: SGHRS and YFSETQ. The ends were cut back, 4 bases at V and 1 base at J, with 11 bases in the middle. The CDR3 contains 15 residues. CDR3 in amino acids: CASSPDQKNTGELFF. CDR3 sequence (DNA): TGCGCCAGCAGCCCCGACCAAAAGAACACCGGGGAGCTGTTTTTT.

This clonotype was detected ten times or more. The chain is built from TRBV20-1 and TRBJ1-5, with TRBD1 identical over 9 bases. The CDR3 consists of 14 residues. Germline lookup yields CDR1 DFQATT and CDR2 SNEGSKA (reference sequence). J was trimmed by 4 bases and V by 3 bases; bases with no gene match: 4. The CDR3, as DNA: TGCAGTGCTAGTCTCGGACAGGGGAATCAGCCCCAGCATTTT. This sequence encodes CSASLGQGNQPQHF.

This clonotype has only a few counts. The chain combines TRBV20-1 with TRBJ2-2; no reliable D call. Per germline, CDR1 DFQATT and CDR2 SNEGSKA (reference sequence). The V and J ends lost 0 bases and 3 bases respectively, with 11 bases between them. The CDR3 has 15 residues. CDR3 protein: CSAREDFRDTGELFF. CDR3 DNA sequence: TGCAGTGCTAGAGAGGATTTCCGGGACACCGGGGAGCTGTTTTTT.

The chain employs TRBV7-6 and TRBJ2-7; D may be TRBD1 (5 bases). V was clipped by 5 bases and J by 6 bases, with 17 bases between them. The CDR3 covers 14 residues. Germline V CDR1 and CDR2: SGHVS, FNYEAQ. The CDR3 protein is CASSHSPSGLEQYV. The CDR3 region has the DNA TGTGCCAGCAGCCACTCCCCCTCAGGGCTCGAGCAGTACGTC.

In DNA, the CDR3 is TGCGCCAGCAGCTTGGGTAGCGGGGGGCTTCTGACCTACAATGAGCAGTTCTTC. Amino acid sequence: CASSLGSGGLLTYNEQFF. The gene calls are TRBV5-1 and TRBJ2-1, with 10 nucleotides matching TRBD2. The CDR3 extends over 18 amino acids. V was clipped by 0 bases and J by 2 bases; unmatched bases: 8. In germline, CDR1 is SGHRS, CDR2 YFSETQ.

This clonotype was counted only a few times. This chain connects TRBV7-2 to TRBJ2-5; 10 bases match TRBD2. The germline V gene has CDR1 SGHTA and CDR2 FQGNSA. The length of the CDR3 is 16 residues. V gave up 1 base and J gave up 5 bases; unmatched junction bases: 7. The CDR3 loop is CASSLGLAGVHETQYF. For the CDR3, the DNA is TGTGCCAGCAGCTTAGGGCTAGCGGGGGTCCATGAGACCCAGTACTTC.

In nucleotides, the CDR3 is TGTGCCGGCGGACAGGGAACGAATCAGCCCCAGCATTTT. This sequence encodes CAGGQGTNQPQHF. The chain joins TRBV19 to TRBJ1-5; 8 positions match TRBD1. CDR3 length: 13 residues. Germline V lookup: CDR1 LNHDA, CDR2 SQIVND (reference sequence). J gave up 4 bases and V 11 bases, and 7 bases lay outside the gene matches.

For this clonotype: A much larger clone lies a single base off, so this may be a read error. The chain has TRBV20-1 and TRBJ2-4, with 8 bases that match TRBD1. This CDR3 has 16 amino acids. In germline, CDR1 is DFQATT, CDR2 SNEGSKA (reference sequence). CDR3 bases: TGCAGTACTTCGACAGGGGCGAAACTAGCCAATAACATTCAGTACTTC. Its translation is CSTSTGAKLANNIQYF.

This clonotype has a handful of counts. The chain combines TRBV4-3 with TRBJ2-7; tentatively, D is TRBD1 (6 bases). V lost 3 bases and J 5 bases, leaving 14 bases between the germline ends. The CDR3 has 14 residues. Germline V gene lookup returns CDR1 LGHNA and CDR2 YSLEER. The CDR3 DNA reads TGCGCCAGCAGCCAGTTGACAGGTACCCACGAGCAGTACTTC. Its protein product is CASSQLTGTHEQYF.

This clonotype was counted a few times. The V gene is TRBV27, the J gene TRBJ2-6, with a tentative D call TRBD2 (5 bases). CDR1 and CDR2 (germline): MNHEY, SMNVEV (reference sequence). The CDR3 is made up of 19 amino acids. Trimming took off 4 bases at V and 7 bases at J, with 26 bases between the two ends. The CDR3 nucleotides read TGTGCCAGCAGTTCCCGTTGGAGGTTAATTGTGCTGGGAGCCAACGTCCTGACTTTC. It codes for CASSSRWRLIVLGANVLTF.

In this sample, this clonotype turned up a few times. The chain has TRBV14 and TRBJ1-2, with D possibly being TRBD1 (5 bases). This CDR3 has 16 residues. CDR1 and CDR2 (germline): SGHDN, FVKESK. V was shortened by 1 base and J by 0 bases, with 12 bases between the two germline ends. In DNA, the CDR3 is TGTGCCAGCAGCCAAGCCGGGACGGTAGCTAACTATGGCTACACCTTC. This gives the protein CASSQAGTVANYGYTF.

This clonotype appeared many times. The chain is built from TRBV10-3 and TRBJ2-5, with D unclear. Per germline, CDR1 ENHRY and CDR2 SYGVKD. V was shortened by 1 base and J by 5 bases, with 8 bases between the two germline ends. The CDR3 totals 13 residues. Written as DNA, the CDR3 is TGTGCCATCAGTGAGTACTCCGACGAGACCCAGTACTTC. This sequence encodes CAISEYSDETQYF.

V usage is TRBV20-1 and J usage is TRBJ2-3; the match to TRBD1 covers 8 bases. The length of the CDR3 is 15 residues. The J segment lost 5 bases and the V segment lost 2 bases, leaving 9 bases of the junction unmatched. Germline V gives CDR1 DFQATT, CDR2 SNEGSKA (reference sequence). CDR3 nucleotide sequence: TGCAGTGCTAGAATTGCGGCAGGGGGCATAGATACGCAGTATTTT. Its protein product is CSARIAAGGIDTQYF.

This clonotype was observed many times. The V and J genes are TRBV11-2 and TRBJ1-2, with a weak D call TRBD1 (5 bases). V dropped 5 bases and J dropped 2 bases, with 12 bases sitting between them. There are 14 residues in the CDR3. The germline CDR1 and CDR2 sequences are SGHAT and FQNNGV. CDR3: CASSAAGANYGYTF. The CDR3 bases are TGTGCCAGCAGCGCCGCCGGGGCGAACTATGGCTACACCTTC.

This clonotype has a count of ten or more. This rearrangement joins TRBV7-9 to TRBJ1-3; no reliable D call. Germline values: CDR1 SEHNR, CDR2 FQNEAQ (reference sequence). V was trimmed by 1 base and J by 0 bases, leaving 10 bases between them. This CDR3 has 16 residues. CDR3 loop: CASSLGPAGSGNTIYF. The CDR3 DNA is TGTGCCAGCAGCTTAGGACCCGCCGGCTCTGGAAACACCATATATTTT.

A few counts support this clonotype. V usage is TRBV7-9 and J usage is TRBJ2-5, with unresolved D. CDR3 length: 13 amino acids. V was clipped by 1 base and J by 5 bases, with 8 bases between them. Per germline, CDR1 SEHNR and CDR2 FQNEAQ (reference sequence). The CDR3 nucleotides are TGTGCCAGCAGCTTAGGGTGGTCGGAGACCCAGTACTTC. As protein: CASSLGWSETQYF.

At least ten counts were recorded for this clonotype. This chain links TRBV4-1 with TRBJ2-1, with D uncertain. V lost 3 bases and J lost 0, with 12 bases in between. CDR1 and CDR2 from the germline V gene are MGHRA and YSYEKL. The CDR3 is 16 residues long. The CDR3: CASSQATVLSYNEQFF. The CDR3 nucleotides are TGCGCCAGCAGCCAGGCTACGGTGCTCTCCTACAATGAGCAGTTCTTC.

This sequence joins TRBV7-9 and TRBJ1-1; 7 nucleotides match TRBD1. Germline CDR1 reads SEHNR; CDR2 reads FQNEAQ (reference sequence). The CDR3 extends over 15 amino acids. Trimming took 5 bases from V and 0 from J; bases not matched to a gene: 6. The CDR3 sequence is CASSPTGQLNTEAFF. In DNA, the CDR3 is TGTGCCAGCAGCCCTACGGGACAGCTGAACACTGAAGCTTTCTTT.

The rearrangement links TRBV5-1 to TRBJ1-2; D unclear. V was pared by 4 bases and J by 3 bases, with 16 bases between. Germline V lookup: CDR1 SGHRS, CDR2 YFSETQ. The CDR3 extends over 15 amino acids. CDR3 sequence: CASSLHPDGHYGYTF. For the CDR3, the DNA is TGCGCCAGCAGCCTACACCCGGACGGACACTATGGCTACACCTTC.

In this sample, this clonotype turned up many times. V gene TRBV25-1 combines with J gene TRBJ2-6; the D gene is possibly TRBD1 (5 bases). V was trimmed by 4 bases and J by 0 bases, leaving 10 bases between them. CDR1 and CDR2 (germline): MGHDK, SYGVNS. The CDR3 has 16 residues. The CDR3 protein is CASSAQGSSGANVLTF. The CDR3 nucleotides read TGTGCCAGCAGTGCTCAGGGAAGCTCTGGGGCCAACGTCCTGACTTTC.

CDR3 amino acids: CASSWTDGDSPLHF. CDR3 nucleotides: TGTGCCAGCAGCTGGACGGACGGAGATTCACCCCTCCACTTT. This sequence joins TRBV7-9 and TRBJ1-6; D is uncertain. CDR1 is SEHNR, CDR2 FQNEAQ, per germline (reference sequence). The CDR3 totals 14 residues. The V gene lost 4 bases and the J gene lost 8 bases, with 12 bases spanning the gap. The variable domain in full, completed from reference TRBV7-9 and TRBJ1-6, reads DTGVSQNPRHKITKRGQNVTFRCDPISEHNRLYWYRQTLGQGPEFLTYFQNEAQLEKSRLLSDRFSAERPKGSFSTLEIQRTEQGDSAMYLCASSWTDGDSPLHFGNGTRLTVT.

J is TRBJ2-3 and V is TRBV5-1; D call uncertain. The CDR3 totals 14 residues. V lost 4 bases and J 1 base, leaving 10 bases between the germline ends. Germline V gives CDR1 SGHRS, CDR2 YFSETQ. The CDR3 spells CASSTRYGTDTQYF. In DNA form, the CDR3 reads TGCGCCAGCAGCACCAGGTATGGCACAGATACGCAGTATTTT. Looking up the rest from reference TRBV5-1 and TRBJ2-3 gives the full variable domain: KAGVTQTPRYLIKTRGQQVTLSCSPISGHRSVSWYQQTPGQGLQFLFEYFSETQRNKGNFPGRFSGRQFSNSRSEMNVSTLELGDSALYLCASSTRYGTDTQYFGPGTRLTVL.

This clonotype was seen a few times. This sequence joins TRBV20-1 and TRBJ1-1; 7 bases match TRBD1. J was trimmed by 1 base and V by 5 bases; bases with no gene match: 7. Germline V gene sequence: CDR1 DFQATT, CDR2 SNEGSKA (reference sequence). The CDR3 is made up of 14 amino acids. The CDR3 reads CSAYRGGENTEAFF. The CDR3 nucleotides read TGCAGTGCTTACAGGGGAGGGGAGAACACTGAAGCTTTCTTT.

This clonotype was counted at least ten times. The V call is TRBV5-1, the J call TRBJ2-2; D not resolved. The CDR3 has 12 residues. CDR1 and CDR2 (germline): SGHRS, YFSETQ. V dropped 0 bases and J dropped 7 bases, with 4 bases sitting between them. CDR3 sequence reads: CASSLEGGELFF. The CDR3 DNA sequence: TGCGCCAGCAGCTTGGAGGGCGGGGAGCTGTTTTTT.

This clonotype was counted between two and nine times. J is TRBJ2-1 and V is TRBV4-2, with 14 bases lining up with TRBD2. Per the germline V gene, CDR1 is LGHNA and CDR2 is YNFKEQ. With 4 bases clipped from V and 4 bases from J, the junction kept 9 bases outside the gene matches. The CDR3 totals 18 residues. CDR3: CASSPGLAGAAVYNEQFF. The CDR3, as DNA: TGTGCCAGCAGCCCGGGACTAGCGGGGGCCGCCGTATACAATGAGCAGTTCTTC.

This clonotype was seen a handful of times. This chain connects TRBV29-1 to TRBJ2-2; 7 nucleotides line up with TRBD2. The CDR3 runs 14 residues. The V gene's germline CDR1 is SQVTM and CDR2 ANQGSEA. The ends lost 8 bases at V and 1 base at J; junction bases unmatched: 7. The CDR3 DNA follows: TGCAGCACCCAGGGCGGGGGGAACACCGGGGAGCTGTTTTTT. Translated: CSTQGGGNTGELFF.

This clonotype was counted ten times or more. The rearrangement links TRBV20-1 to TRBJ1-4; D gene uncertain. V was shortened by 6 bases and J by 8 bases, with 10 bases between the two germline ends. Looked up from germline, CDR1 is DFQATT and CDR2 is SNEGSKA (reference sequence). This CDR3 has 11 amino acids. The chain's CDR3 is CSAEPGEKLFF. DNA for the CDR3: TGCAGTGCGGAGCCGGGAGAAAAACTGTTTTTT.

J is TRBJ2-7 and V is TRBV6-1; the match to TRBD1 covers 8 bases. Germline CDR1 reads MNHNS; CDR2 reads SASEGT. This CDR3 contains 12 residues. The ends lost 8 bases at V and 4 bases at J; junction bases unmatched: 4. For the CDR3, the DNA is TGTGCCAGCCGGACAGGGTTGTACGAGCAGTACTTC. This translates into CASRTGLYEQYF.

The chain has TRBV6-5 and TRBJ2-2; D not certain. The germline V and J ends were trimmed by 7 bases and 7 bases, with 16 bases remaining between them. The CDR3 is 14 amino acids. Germline CDR1 reads MNHEY; CDR2 reads SVGAGI. CDR3 nucleotides: TGTGCCAGCAAGGCCAGATCCTCCAACGGGGAGCTGTTTTTT. Translated, it gives CASKARSSNGELFF.

This clonotype was picked up a small number of times. In DNA form, the CDR3 reads TGTGCCAGCAGCTTGCTGACTAGCGGGGAATGGCAGTTCTTC. Residues: CASSLLTSGEWQFF. This sequence joins TRBV7-8 and TRBJ2-1, with TRBD2 matching over 11 bases. Per the germline V gene, CDR1 is SGHVS and CDR2 is FQNEAQ. This CDR3 contains 14 residues. V was clipped by 3 bases and J by 12 bases; unmatched bases: 7.